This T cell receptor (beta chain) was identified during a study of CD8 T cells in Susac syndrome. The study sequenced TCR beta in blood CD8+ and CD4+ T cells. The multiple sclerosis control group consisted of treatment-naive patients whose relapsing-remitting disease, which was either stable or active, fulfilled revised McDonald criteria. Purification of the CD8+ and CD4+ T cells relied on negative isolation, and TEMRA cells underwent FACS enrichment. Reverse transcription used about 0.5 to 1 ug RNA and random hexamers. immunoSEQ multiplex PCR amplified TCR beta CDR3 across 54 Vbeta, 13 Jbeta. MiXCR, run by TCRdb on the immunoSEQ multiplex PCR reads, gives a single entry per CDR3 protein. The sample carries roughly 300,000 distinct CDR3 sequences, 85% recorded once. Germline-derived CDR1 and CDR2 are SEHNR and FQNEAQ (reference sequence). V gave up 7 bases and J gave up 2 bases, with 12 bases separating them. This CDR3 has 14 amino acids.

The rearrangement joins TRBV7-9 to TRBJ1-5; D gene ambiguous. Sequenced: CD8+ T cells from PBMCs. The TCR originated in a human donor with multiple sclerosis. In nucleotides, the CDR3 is TGTGCCAGCACCCCCGACGGAGGCAATCAGCCCCAGCATTTT. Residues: CASTPDGGNQPQHF. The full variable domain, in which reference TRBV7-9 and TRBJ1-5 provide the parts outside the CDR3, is DTGVSQNPRHKITKRGQNVTFRCDPISEHNRLYWYRQTLGQGPEFLTYFQNEAQLEKSRLLSDRFSAERPKGSFSTLEIQRTEQGDSAMYLCASTPDGGNQPQHFGDGTRLSIL.